A single sample gave rise to the 11 T cell receptor beta chains below, sequenced in a study of blood T cells in healthy people across ages. Primers used in a second PCR of about 7 to 12 cycles were a sample-barcoded 5' primer and a J-beta primer mix. TCRdb used MiXCR to reprocess the 5' RACE reads, holding one entry per CDR3 protein. Among some 690,000 distinct CDR3 sequences listed, about 20% were seen once. The sequencing input was blood. The receptor source for this set is a man in his sixties or seventies in good health.

On this clonotype: The junction departs from germline at one end; a sequencing error may be responsible. The rearrangement uses TRBV6-6 and TRBJ2-1, with 8 bases fitting TRBD2. The germline V gene encodes CDR1 MNHNY and CDR2 SVGAGI (reference sequence). This CDR3 is built from 15 residues. CDR3 sequence: CASSHSPLAGNEQFF. CDR3 DNA: TGTGCCAGCAGTCACTCTCCCCTAGCGGGTAATGAGCAGTTCTTC.

This clonotype was observed a handful of times. V usage is TRBV3-1 and J usage is TRBJ1-1, with D possibly matching TRBD1 (5 bases). Germline V lookup: CDR1 LGHDT, CDR2 YNNKEL (reference sequence). The CDR3 has 15 amino acids. Trimming removed 3 bases from V and 1 base from J, with 12 bases in between. CDR3 in amino acids: CASSQAGLRNTEAFF. The DNA for the CDR3 is TGTGCCAGCAGCCAGGCGGGACTTAGGAACACTGAAGCTTTCTTT.

Concerning this clonotype itself: This may be a read error, as it is one base from a much larger clone. The chain links TRBV19 to TRBJ2-7; no reliable D call. In germline, CDR1 is LNHDA, CDR2 SQIVND (reference sequence). Trimming removed 3 bases at V and 2 bases at J, with 8 bases between. This CDR3 comprises 13 residues. CDR3 nucleotides: TGTGCCAGTAGTATCACCAGAGCCTACGAGCAGTACTTC. Residues: CASSITRAYEQYF. Supplemented by reference TRBV19 and TRBJ2-7, the full variable domain reads DGGITQSPKYLFRKEGQNVTLSCEQNLNHDAMYWYRQDPGQGLRLIYYSQIVNDFQKGDIAEGYSVSREKKESFPLTVTSAQKNPTAFYLCASSITRAYEQYFGPGTRLTVT.

This clonotype occurred many times. The chain employs TRBV15 and TRBJ2-7, with D unresolved. V gave up 4 bases and J gave up 4 bases, with 5 bases separating them. Germline V gene data show CDR1 as LNHNV and CDR2 as YYDKDF (reference sequence). This CDR3 spans 11 amino acids. The CDR3 sequence is CATSTIYEQYF. DNA for the CDR3: TGTGCCACCAGCACCATTTACGAGCAGTACTTC.

This clonotype was counted only a few times. This chain links TRBV3-1 with TRBJ1-5, with D unresolved. V was trimmed by 4 bases and J by 5 bases, leaving 12 bases between them. CDR3 length: 14 residues. Per germline, CDR1 LGHDT and CDR2 YNNKEL (reference sequence). The CDR3 is CASSPNYKDQPQHF. The CDR3 coding sequence is TGTGCCAGCAGCCCGAACTACAAGGATCAGCCCCAGCATTTT.

This clonotype came up a few times. This rearrangement joins TRBV6-6 to TRBJ1-5, with D maybe TRBD1 (6 bases). The CDR3 length is 14 residues. V shed 10 bases and J shed 0 bases, with 13 bases lying between them. The germline CDR1 and CDR2 sequences are MNHNY and SVGAGI (reference sequence). CDR3 protein: CATSDRNSNQPQHF. CDR3 sequence (DNA): TGTGCCACCTCAGACAGGAATAGCAATCAGCCCCAGCATTTT.

The chain combines TRBV20-1 with TRBJ2-1, with D unclear. The J call may be in error: the DNA end matches TRBJ2-5 better. The CDR3 is 12 residues long. From germline, CDR1 is DFQATT and CDR2 SNEGSKA (reference sequence). CDR3 amino acids: CSASPPSETQYF. The CDR3 DNA is TGCAGTGCTAGCCCCCCTTCAGAGACCCAGTACTTC.

This chain uses TRBV14 with TRBJ1-2, with D uncertain. CDR1 and CDR2 (germline): SGHDN, FVKESK. Trimming stripped 4 bases from V and 4 bases from J, with 16 bases between. The CDR3 covers 15 residues. CDR3 protein: CASSRRDPVFYGYTF. The CDR3 DNA is TGTGCCAGCAGCCGCCGAGACCCTGTATTCTATGGCTACACCTTC.

This clonotype has a handful of counts. V and J are TRBV12-3 or TRBV12-4 and TRBJ2-7, with D tentatively TRBD1 (5 bases). V was clipped by 1 base and J by 0 bases, with 10 bases between them. This CDR3 region has 15 residues. CDR3 bases: TGTGCCAGCAGTTTAGGTGGGGCCCGCTCCTACGAGCAGTACGTC. This translates into CASSLGGARSYEQYV.

The rearrangement links TRBV5-1 to TRBJ1-1; TRBD1 might be the D (5 bases). Germline V gives CDR1 SGHRS, CDR2 YFSETQ. CDR3 size: 14 residues. Trimming took 4 bases from V and 4 from J, leaving 14 bases between them. Written as DNA, the CDR3 is TGCGCCAGCAGCCCCTACGCGGGGGGCACTGAAGCTTTCTTT. Its protein product is CASSPYAGGTEAFF.

This clonotype was seen more than once but under ten times. This rearrangement joins TRBV6-4 to TRBJ2-3; 8 bases are shared with TRBD2. The germline V gene encodes CDR1 MRHNA and CDR2 SNTAGT. V lost 8 bases and J lost 2; bases outside the gene matches: 9. The CDR3 has 15 amino acids. The CDR3 is CASAETSGPTDTQYF. The CDR3 region has the DNA TGTGCCAGCGCCGAAACTAGCGGCCCCACAGATACGCAGTATTTT.